The text below deals with one T cell receptor (beta chain). The source of the sample is a study of blood T cell repertoires in COVID-19. Only in-frame clones appear in the TCRdb table, and some are missing; sequencing was by immunoSEQ multiplex PCR. The table lists 75,000 to 80,000 clones, approximately 78% of them singletons. Trimming cost V 5 bases and J 5 bases; bases outside gene matches: 12. The germline V gene encodes CDR1 SGHTA and CDR2 FQGNSA. There are 16 residues in the CDR3. The TCR comes from a woman in her sixties or seventies with acute or convalescent COVID-19. The gene calls are TRBV7-2 and TRBJ2-5; 9 bases agree with TRBD1. The sample consisted of peripheral blood. CDR3 protein: CASSIEQGQGWETQYF. CDR3 nucleotides: TGTGCCAGCAGCATCGAGCAGGGACAGGGTTGGGAGACCCAGTACTTC.